This T cell receptor (beta chain) came from a study of shared clonotypes between healthy human individuals. Findings of the study overall: Larger estimated richness was generally recorded for naive subsets relative to memory subsets.

This CDR3 is 10 amino acids long. CDR1 is SQVTM and CDR2 is ANQGSEA in the germline V gene. Between the trimmed V and J ends, which lost 6 bases and 2 bases, there was a span of 4 bases. Worth noting for this clone: The antigen is undetermined. Other DNA sequences from this sample encode an identical CDR3 as well.

All participating donors were Caucasian adults from Nashville, Tennessee. Sequencing was at deep level. Genomic DNA belonging to each subset was distributed in equal measure over several immunoSEQ plates. Only in-frame clones appear in the TCRdb table, and some are missing; sequencing was by immunoSEQ multiplex PCR. The table records some 2,400,000 clones, about 94% of them present only once. The V gene is TRBV29-1, the J gene TRBJ1-1, with D hard to call. The sequenced sample was naive CD4+ T cells sorted from blood. Subset defined: CD45RA+ positively selected. This TCR was recovered from a man aged 18 to 29 in good health. CDR3 bases: TGCAGCGTAAGTAACACTGAAGCTTTCTTT. It is translated as CSVSNTEAFF.